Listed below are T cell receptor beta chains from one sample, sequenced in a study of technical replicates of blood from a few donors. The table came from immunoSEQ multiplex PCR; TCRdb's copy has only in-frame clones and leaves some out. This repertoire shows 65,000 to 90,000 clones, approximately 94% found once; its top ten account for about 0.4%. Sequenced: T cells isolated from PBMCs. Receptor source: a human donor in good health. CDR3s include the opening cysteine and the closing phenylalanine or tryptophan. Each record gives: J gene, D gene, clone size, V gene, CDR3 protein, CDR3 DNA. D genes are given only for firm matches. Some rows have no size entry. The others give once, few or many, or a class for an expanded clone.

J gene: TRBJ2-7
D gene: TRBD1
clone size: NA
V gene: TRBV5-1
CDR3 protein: CASSPPTGSLGGAEQYF
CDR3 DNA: TGCGCCAGCAGCCCCCCGACAGGGTCCCTGGGTGGGGCCGAGCAGTACTTC

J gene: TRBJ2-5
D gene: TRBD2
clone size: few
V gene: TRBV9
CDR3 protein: CASSGLLAGYQETQYF
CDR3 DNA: TGTGCCAGCAGCGGTTTACTAGCGGGGTACCAAGAGACCCAGTACTTC

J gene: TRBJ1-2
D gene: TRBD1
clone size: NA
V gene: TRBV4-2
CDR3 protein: CASSRDRAGFGGYTF
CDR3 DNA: TGTGCCAGCAGCCGTGACAGGGCGGGATTCGGTGGCTACACCTTC

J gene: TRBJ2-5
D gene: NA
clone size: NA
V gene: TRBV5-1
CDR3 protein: CASSIQKGGTQETQYF
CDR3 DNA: TGCGCCAGCAGCATTCAAAAGGGAGGAACTCAAGAGACCCAGTACTTC

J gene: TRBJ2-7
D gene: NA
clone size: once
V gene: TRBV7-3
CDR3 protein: CASSLTEGGSYEQYF
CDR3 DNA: TGTGCCAGCAGCTTAACGGAGGGAGGATCCTACGAGCAGTACTTC

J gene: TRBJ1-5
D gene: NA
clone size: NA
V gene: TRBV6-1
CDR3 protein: CASTRGQINQPQHF
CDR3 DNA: TGTGCCAGCACAAGAGGACAGATCAATCAGCCCCAGCATTTT

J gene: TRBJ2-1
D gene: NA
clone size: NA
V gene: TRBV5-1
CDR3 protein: CASSLALAANEQFF
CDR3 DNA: TGCGCCAGCAGCTTGGCCCTAGCTGCCAATGAGCAGTTCTTC

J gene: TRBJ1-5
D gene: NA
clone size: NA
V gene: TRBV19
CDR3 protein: CASSRGTYSNQPQHF
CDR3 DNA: TGTGCCAGTAGTAGAGGGACTTATAGCAATCAGCCCCAGCATTTT

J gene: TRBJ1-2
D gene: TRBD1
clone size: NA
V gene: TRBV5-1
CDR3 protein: CASSQGQGDWGKGYTF
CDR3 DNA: TGCGCCAGCAGCCAAGGACAGGGGGATTGGGGGAAGGGCTACACCTTC

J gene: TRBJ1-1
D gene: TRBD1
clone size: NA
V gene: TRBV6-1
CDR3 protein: CASSERAPGQAFF
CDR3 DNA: TGTGCCAGCAGTGAAAGGGCGCCGGGACAGGCTTTCTTT

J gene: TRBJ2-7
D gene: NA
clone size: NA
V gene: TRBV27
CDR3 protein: CASSLSAGQFYEQYF
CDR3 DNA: TGTGCCAGCAGTTTATCGGCGGGACAGTTCTACGAGCAGTACTTC

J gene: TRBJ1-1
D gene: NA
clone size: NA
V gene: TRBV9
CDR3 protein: CASSPGHANTEAFF
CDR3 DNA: TGTGCCAGCAGCCCGGGACACGCTAACACTGAAGCTTTCTTT

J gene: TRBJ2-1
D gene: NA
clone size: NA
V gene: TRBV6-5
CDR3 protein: CASSYGRADYNEQFF
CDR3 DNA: TGTGCCAGCAGTTATGGGCGGGCGGACTACAATGAGCAGTTCTTC

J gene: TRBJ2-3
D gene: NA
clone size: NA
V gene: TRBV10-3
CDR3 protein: CAISESTRFSTDTQYF
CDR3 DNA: TGTGCCATCAGTGAGTCGACTCGATTTAGCACAGATACGCAGTATTTT

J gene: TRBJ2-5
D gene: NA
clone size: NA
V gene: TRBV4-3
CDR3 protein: CASSQDPLGEETQYF
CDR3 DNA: TGCGCCAGCAGCCAAGATCCTCTAGGGGAAGAGACCCAGTACTTC

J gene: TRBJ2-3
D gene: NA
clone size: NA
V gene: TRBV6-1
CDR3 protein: CASSASSSTDTQYF
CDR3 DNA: TGTGCCAGCAGTGCTTCCAGTAGCACAGATACGCAGTATTTT

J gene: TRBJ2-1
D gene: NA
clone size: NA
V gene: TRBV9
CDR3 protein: CASSGRANEQFF
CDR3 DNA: TGTGCCAGCAGCGGGAGAGCGAATGAGCAGTTCTTC

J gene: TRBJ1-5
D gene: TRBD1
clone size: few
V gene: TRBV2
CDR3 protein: CASMTGEQPQHF
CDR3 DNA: TGTGCCAGCATGACAGGGGAACAGCCCCAGCATTTT

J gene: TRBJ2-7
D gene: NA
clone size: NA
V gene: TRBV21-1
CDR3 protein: CASSKGVPSASSYEQYF
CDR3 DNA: TGTGCCAGCAGCAAAGGGGTGCCTAGCGCTTCCTCCTACGAGCAGTACTTC

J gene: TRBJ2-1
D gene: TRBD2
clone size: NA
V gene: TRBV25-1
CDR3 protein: CASSEREERELYNEQFF
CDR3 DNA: TGTGCCAGCAGTGAACGGGAGGAGCGGGAGCTGTACAATGAGCAGTTCTTC

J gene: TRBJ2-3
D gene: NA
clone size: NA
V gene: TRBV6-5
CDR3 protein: CASSYPDRIGEYF
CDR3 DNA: TGTGCCAGCAGTTACCCCGACAGAATTGGGGAGTATTTT

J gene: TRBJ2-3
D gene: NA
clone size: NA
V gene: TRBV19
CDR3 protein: CASRVGGIDTDTQYF
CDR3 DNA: TGTGCCAGTAGAGTCGGGGGAATTGACACAGATACGCAGTATTTT

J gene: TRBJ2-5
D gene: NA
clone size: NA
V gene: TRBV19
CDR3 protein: CASSIMAGQETQYF
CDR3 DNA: TGTGCCAGTAGTATTATGGCAGGCCAAGAGACCCAGTACTTC

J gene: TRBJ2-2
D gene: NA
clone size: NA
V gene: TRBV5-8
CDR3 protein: CASSLRRGSTGELFF
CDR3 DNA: TGTGCCAGCAGCTTGCGAAGGGGGAGCACCGGGGAGCTGTTTTTT

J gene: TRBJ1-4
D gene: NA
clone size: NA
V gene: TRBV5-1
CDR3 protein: CASSSDWNNEKLFF
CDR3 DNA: TGCGCCAGCAGCTCGGACTGGAATAATGAAAAACTGTTTTTT

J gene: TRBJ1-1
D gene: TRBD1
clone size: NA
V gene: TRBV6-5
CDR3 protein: CASSYSTGEYGTEAFF
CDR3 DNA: TGTGCCAGCAGTTACTCGACAGGGGAGTATGGCACTGAAGCTTTCTTT

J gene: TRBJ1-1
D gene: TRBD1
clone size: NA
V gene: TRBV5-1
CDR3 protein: CASSLRLGLWDRGRRTEAFF
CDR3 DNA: TGCGCCAGCAGCTTGAGGTTGGGATTGTGGGACAGGGGGCGGCGAACTGAAGCTTTCTTT

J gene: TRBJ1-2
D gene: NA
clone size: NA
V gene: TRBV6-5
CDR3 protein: CASVRGRGYNYGYTF
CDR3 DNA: TGTGCCAGCGTGAGGGGGAGGGGGTATAACTATGGCTACACCTTC

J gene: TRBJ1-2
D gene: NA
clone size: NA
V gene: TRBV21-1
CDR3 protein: CASSIYTF
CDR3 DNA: TGTGCCAGCAGCATATACACCTTC

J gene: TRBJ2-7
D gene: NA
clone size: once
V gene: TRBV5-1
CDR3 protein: CASTRDKHYEQYF
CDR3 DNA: TGCGCCAGTACCCGCGACAAGCACTACGAGCAGTACTTC

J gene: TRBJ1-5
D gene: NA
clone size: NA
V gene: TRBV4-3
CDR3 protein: CASSQELVMTGQPQHF
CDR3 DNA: TGCGCCAGCAGCCAAGAACTGGTGATGACGGGTCAGCCCCAGCATTTT

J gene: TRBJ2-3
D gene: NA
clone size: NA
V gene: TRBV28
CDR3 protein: CASSLTLLGDTQYF
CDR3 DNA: TGTGCCAGCAGCCTTACCCTACTAGGGGATACGCAGTATTTT

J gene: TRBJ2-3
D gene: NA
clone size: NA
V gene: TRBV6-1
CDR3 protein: CASRLDFGRADTQYF
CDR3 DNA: TGTGCCAGCAGACTCGACTTCGGGAGAGCAGATACGCAGTATTTT

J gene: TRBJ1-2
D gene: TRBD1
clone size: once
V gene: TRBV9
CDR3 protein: CASSVDPGTGNNYGYTF
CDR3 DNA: TGTGCCAGCAGCGTAGACCCCGGGACAGGCAATAACTATGGCTACACCTTC

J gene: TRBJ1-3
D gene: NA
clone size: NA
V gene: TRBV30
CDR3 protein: CAWTGQISGNTIYF
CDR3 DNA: TGTGCCTGGACTGGACAGATCTCTGGAAACACCATATATTTT

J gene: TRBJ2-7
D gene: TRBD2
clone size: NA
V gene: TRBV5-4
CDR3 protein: CASSASGSHDEQYF
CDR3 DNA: TGTGCCAGCAGCGCCAGCGGGAGTCACGACGAGCAGTACTTC

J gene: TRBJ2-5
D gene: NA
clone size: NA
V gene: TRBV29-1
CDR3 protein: CSVVQGVETQYF
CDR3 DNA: TGCAGCGTTGTACAGGGAGTAGAGACCCAGTACTTC

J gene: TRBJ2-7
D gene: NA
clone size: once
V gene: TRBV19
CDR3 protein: CASSWGESEQYF
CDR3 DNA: TGTGCCAGTAGCTGGGGGGAGAGCGAGCAGTACTTC

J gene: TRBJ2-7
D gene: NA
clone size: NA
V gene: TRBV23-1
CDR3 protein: CASSQSPKLGEYEQYF
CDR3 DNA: TGCGCCAGCAGTCAATCCCCAAAATTAGGGGAATACGAGCAGTACTTC

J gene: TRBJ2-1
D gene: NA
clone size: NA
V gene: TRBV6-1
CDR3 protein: CASSVVRDNEQFF
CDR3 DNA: TGTGCCAGCAGTGTAGTGAGGGACAATGAGCAGTTCTTC

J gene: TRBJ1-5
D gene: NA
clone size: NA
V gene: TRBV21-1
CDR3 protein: CASSKARGAYGGPQHF
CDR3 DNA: TGTGCCAGCAGCAAAGCGCGAGGGGCCTACGGGGGGCCCCAGCATTTT